This TCR beta chain derives from a study of T cell responses to AZD1222 COVID-19 vaccine. Study findings and constraints: Donors skewed white British and female; clonal diversity was possibly underestimated.

Details on this clone: Its antigen is as yet unknown.

Per germline, CDR1 LGHDT and CDR2 YNNKEL (reference sequence). The CDR3 is 17 amino acids. Trimming removed 0 bases from V and 4 bases from J; junction bases left unmatched: 6. The repertoire was sequenced with immunoSEQ multiplex PCR; TCRdb's copy has only in-frame clones and lacks some. This table holds about 130,000 clones, approximately 90% found once. The receptor was isolated from an adult in good health. The chain links TRBV3-1 (or the pseudogene TRBV3-2) to TRBJ1-6; 7 bases fit TRBD1. The sample was peripheral blood, taken on day 0 of AZD1222 vaccination. The DNA for the CDR3 is TGTGCCAGCAGCCAAGAACAGGGGACCGGGTATAATTCACCCCTCCACTTT. This sequence encodes CASSQEQGTGYNSPLHF.